This T cell receptor (beta chain) is from a study of T cell clusters in autoimmune cytopenias (dated by TCRdb to between 2019 and 2020). Study-wide context: Per sample, TRB sequencing gave a median depth of about 53,000 reads and a median of approximately 2,400 distinct TRB clonotypes. The goal of the study was to find out whether patients with autoimmune cytopenia have a disease-specific immune repertoire signature that could be used as a blood-based biomarker. Peripheral blood TRB and IGH repertoires were sequenced in autoimmune cytopenia patients at active disease and during treatment follow-up, alongside healthy, CLL and autoimmune hepatitis controls.

Each sample's TRB amplification started from roughly 240 ng of peripheral blood genomic DNA, which corresponds to 35,000 to 40,000 genome equivalents. The CDR3 runs 15 residues from the cysteine to the phenylalanine. DNA was not recorded. The germline V gene sets CDR1 to SQVTM and CDR2 to ANQGSEA. About this clonotype itself: What antigen it recognizes has not been identified.

Overall study outcomes, separate from this receptor: The T cell clusters were defined in silico only, and their functional role remained to be validated experimentally. A lack of physiological T cell clusters in primary autoimmune cytopenia patients was suggested by GLIPH, as 51 clusters were found to be exclusive to healthy donors versus roughly 15 exclusive to patients. Healthy donors showed approximately 3.3-fold more exclusive TRB clusters than active autoimmune hepatitis patients, consistent with an autoimmunity-wide signature. Shifts in the TRB repertoire, including less even repertoires in secondary cytopenia and CLL, were mostly a reflection of lymphoma bias and not of autoimmunity. The cluster-lack signature was not observed for secondary cytopenia versus CLL, as the signature was apparently masked by the dominant lymphoma-associated repertoire.

TRB rearrangements were amplified by multiplex PCR using a touch-down protocol with TRB-A and TRB-B primer pools mixed in one tube. Illumina adapters and sample indices were attached to the amplicons through two consecutive PCR reactions using Phusion HS II polymerase. The amplicons were purified from gel with the NucleoSpin Gel and PCR Clean-up kit, after which the amplicons were quantified by Qubit and checked for quality on an Agilent 2100 Bioanalyzer. Libraries were sequenced on an Illumina MiSeq using 600-cycle, single-indexed, paired-end runs. The authors' analysis ran thus. Alignment and assembly of TRB reads were performed with MiXCR version 2.1.12 and the default MiXCR reference library. Each unique CDR3 nucleotide sequence defined a clone, and only productive sequences with at least two reads were analysed. Repertoire diversity was assessed with alpha-parameterized diversity profiles (alpha 0 to 5), including the Shannon (alpha 1) and Simpson (alpha 2) indices, which were computed with an R script. Combinatorial TRB VJ usage was computed with the tcR package and compared between cohorts by principal component analysis with ade4. GLIPH clustering of TCRbeta CDR3s was carried out on cohort pairs matched by age and read depth, and cluster frequencies were compared by Wilcoxon test. TCRdb reprocessed the reads into one record per CDR3 protein sequence, lacking DNA. The V and J calls and clone size are TCRdb's, not the authors'. The sample's own table lists a few thousand distinct CDR3 sequences. Together, the top ten hold over 12% of the sample.

Recombination joined TRBV29-1 with TRBJ2-5; the TCRdb D gene call, TRBD2, has no DNA to confirm it. The sequence came from a human donor with an autoimmune cytopenia or autoimmune hepatitis (not recorded which). The material sequenced was peripheral blood. The CDR3: CSVGGLAGVGETQYF.